Listed below are T cell receptor beta chains from one sample, sequenced in a study of T cell responses to AZD1222 COVID-19 vaccine. TCRdb's copy holds only in-frame clones and misses some; the assay was immunoSEQ multiplex PCR. The table includes about 140,000 clones, about nine tenths detected once. The sample was peripheral blood, taken on day 0 of AZD1222 vaccination. The source is an adult in good health. Both conserved end residues are part of each CDR3.

J | V | length | CDR3
TRBJ2-2 | TRBV18 | 15 | CASSPELTNTGELFF
TRBJ2-7 | TRBV27 | 14 | CASSPDRGSYEQYF
TRBJ2-3 | TRBV5-1 | 15 | CASSLVDQGEDTQYF
TRBJ2-5 | TRBV5-4 | 14 | CASSLDLMGETQYF
TRBJ1-3 | TRBV6-5 | 14 | CASSAVFSGNTIYF
TRBJ2-5 | TRBV11-2 | 15 | CASSLVSSAQETQYF
TRBJ2-1 | TRBV18 | 13 | CASSPPASNEQFF
TRBJ2-7 | TRBV27 | 14 | CASSPRQGAYEQYF
TRBJ1-5 | TRBV27 | 14 | CASSRDRGGQPQHF
TRBJ1-3 | TRBV7-9 | 16 | CASSLDRAISGNTIYF
TRBJ2-1 | TRBV2 | 15 | CASSEARTRGDEQFF
TRBJ2-7 | TRBV7-9 | 16 | CASSSTGTSVSYEQYF
TRBJ1-1 | TRBV27 | 13 | CASSLSGGTEAFF
TRBJ2-2 | TRBV18 | 13 | CASSRGSPGELFF
TRBJ2-4 | TRBV19 | 14 | CASKDGLAGNIQYF
TRBJ1-1 | TRBV21-1 | 19 | CASSKGDRTGGTLNTEAFF